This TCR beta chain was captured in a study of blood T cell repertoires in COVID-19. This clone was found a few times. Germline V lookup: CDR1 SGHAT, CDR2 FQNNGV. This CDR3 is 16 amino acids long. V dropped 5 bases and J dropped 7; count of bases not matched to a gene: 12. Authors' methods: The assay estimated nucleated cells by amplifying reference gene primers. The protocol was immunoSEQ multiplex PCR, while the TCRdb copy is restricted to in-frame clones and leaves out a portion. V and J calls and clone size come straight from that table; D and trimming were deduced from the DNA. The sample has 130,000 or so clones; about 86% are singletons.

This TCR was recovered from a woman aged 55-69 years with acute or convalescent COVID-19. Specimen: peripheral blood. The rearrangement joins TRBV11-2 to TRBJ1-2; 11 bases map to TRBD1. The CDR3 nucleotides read TGTGCCAGCAGCCTTGTAGGTGGACAGGGGGCGTCTGGCTACACCTTC. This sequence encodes CASSLVGGQGASGYTF. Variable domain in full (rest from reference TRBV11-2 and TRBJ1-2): EAGVAQSPRYKIIEKRQSVAFWCNPISGHATLYWYQQILGQGPKLLIQFQNNGVVDDSQLPKDRFSAERLKGVDSTLKIQPAKLEDSAVYLCASSLVGGQGASGYTFGSGTRLTVV.